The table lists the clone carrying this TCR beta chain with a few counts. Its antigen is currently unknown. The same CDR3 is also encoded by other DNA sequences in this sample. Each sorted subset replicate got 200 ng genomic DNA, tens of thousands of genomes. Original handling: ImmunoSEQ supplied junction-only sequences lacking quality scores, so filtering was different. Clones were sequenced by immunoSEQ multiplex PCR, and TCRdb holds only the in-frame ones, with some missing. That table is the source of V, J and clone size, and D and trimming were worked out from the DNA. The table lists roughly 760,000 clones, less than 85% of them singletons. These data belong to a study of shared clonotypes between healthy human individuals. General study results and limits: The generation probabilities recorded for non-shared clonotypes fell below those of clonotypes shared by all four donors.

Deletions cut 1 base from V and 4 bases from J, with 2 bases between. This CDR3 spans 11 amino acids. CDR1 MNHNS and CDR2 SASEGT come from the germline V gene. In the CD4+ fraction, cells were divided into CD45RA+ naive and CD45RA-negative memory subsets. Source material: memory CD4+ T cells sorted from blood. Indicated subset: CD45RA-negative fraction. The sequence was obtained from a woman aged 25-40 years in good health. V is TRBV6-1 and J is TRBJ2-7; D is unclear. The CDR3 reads CASSEGYEQYF. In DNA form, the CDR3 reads TGTGCCAGCAGTGAAGGTTACGAGCAGTACTTC.